The sequence of this TCR beta chain was determined in a study of OX40 agonist ivuxolimab in advanced cancers. Study in general: The drug used for patients, ivuxolimab, was an agonistic anti-OX40 (CD134) antibody. Study-wide results and caveats: The CD4+ and CD8+ T cells in the blood had expanded clonally by week 6 at 0.1 to 3.0 mg/kg. Compared with CD4+, CD8+ T cells on average had more expanded clones.

The V gene's germline CDR1 is LNHNV and CDR2 YYDKDF (reference sequence). V lost 0 bases and J 3 bases, leaving 12 bases between the germline ends. The CDR3 has 16 residues. This clone was counted a few times. Its antigen is still unknown. Sequencing used immunoSEQ multiplex PCR; TCRdb keeps in-frame clones, though not all of them. The sample includes 9,000 to 15,000 clones, roughly 89% seen only once; the top ten take around half. The specimen comprised CD4+ or CD8+ T cells sorted from blood, sampled in a trial of the OX40 agonist ivuxolimab. The sequence was collected from an adult with an advanced solid tumor such as melanoma, head and neck, liver or kidney cancer. The chain links TRBV15 to TRBJ2-1; the D gene is possibly TRBD2 (6 bases). Written as DNA, the CDR3 is TGTGCCACCAGCAGAGATTTGGGACTGCACTACAATGAGCAGTTCTTC. Translating gives CATSRDLGLHYNEQFF.